This T cell receptor beta chain was documented in a study of blood T cell repertoires in COVID-19. At the level of the study: The cDNA or gDNA used as material had been derived from T cells, B-cell-depleted T cells, or PBMCs.

Germline CDR1 and CDR2: SEHNR and FQNEAQ (reference sequence). The CDR3 spans 14 residues. V dropped 2 bases and J dropped 3 bases, with 10 bases sitting between them. This table comes from immunoSEQ multiplex PCR, and its TCRdb copy is limited to in-frame clones, with some not included. The sample includes 30,000 to 40,000 clones, roughly 85% of them seen just once. This TCR came from a human donor in a cohort sampled during active COVID-19. V usage is TRBV7-9 and J usage is TRBJ2-5, with a possible D match to TRBD1 (5 bases). The specimen sequenced was peripheral blood. The CDR3 region is CASSLPQGKETQYF. CDR3 nucleotides: TGTGCCAGCAGCTTACCGCAGGGTAAAGAGACCCAGTACTTC.